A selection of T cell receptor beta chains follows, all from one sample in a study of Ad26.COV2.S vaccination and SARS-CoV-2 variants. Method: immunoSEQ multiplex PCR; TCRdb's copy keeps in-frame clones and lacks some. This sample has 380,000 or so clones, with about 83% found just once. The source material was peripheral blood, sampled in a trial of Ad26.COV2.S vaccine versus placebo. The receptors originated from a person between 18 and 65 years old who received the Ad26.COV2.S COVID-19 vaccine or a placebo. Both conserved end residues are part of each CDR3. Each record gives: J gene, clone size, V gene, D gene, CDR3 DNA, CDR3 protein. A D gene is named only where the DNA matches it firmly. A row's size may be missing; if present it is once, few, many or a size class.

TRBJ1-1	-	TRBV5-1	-	TGCGCCAGCAGCTTCGGTGGTGACGAAGCTTTCTTT	CASSFGGDEAFF
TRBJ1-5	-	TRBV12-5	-	TGTGCTAGTGGTTATAGTCAGCCCCAGCATTTT	CASGYSQPQHF
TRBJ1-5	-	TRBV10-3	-	TGTGCCATCAGTCGGACGGCCGATCAGCCCCAGCATTTT	CAISRTADQPQHF
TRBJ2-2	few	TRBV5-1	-	TGCGCCAGCAGCTTGGACCCTGGGAACACCGGGGAGCTGTTTTTT	CASSLDPGNTGELFF
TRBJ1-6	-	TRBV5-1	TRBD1	TGCGCCAGCAGGGCCGGGACAGGGCGGAATCGTAATTCACCCCTCCACTTT	CASRAGTGRNRNSPLHF
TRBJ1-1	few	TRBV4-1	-	TGCGCCAGCAGCCAAGCTCAGAAAGGAGACACTGAAGCTTTCTTT	CASSQAQKGDTEAFF
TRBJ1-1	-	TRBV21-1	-	TGTGCCAGCAGCAAAAATACACCGGAACCCGGGGGTACGAACACTGAAGCTTTCTTT	CASSKNTPEPGGTNTEAFF
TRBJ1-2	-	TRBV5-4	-	TGTGCCAGCAGCTTGGATCCAGGGGCCGGCTACACCTTC	CASSLDPGAGYTF
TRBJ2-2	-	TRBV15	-	TGTGCCACCAGCAGACAAGGGGTATCCCCCGGGGAGCTGTTTTTT	CATSRQGVSPGELFF
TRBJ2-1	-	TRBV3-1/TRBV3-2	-	TGTGCCAGCAGCCGTCTGCTGAACAATGAGCAGTTCTTC	CASSRLLNNEQFF
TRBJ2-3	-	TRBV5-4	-	TGTGCCAGCAGCTTGGGTTCAAGCGGGAGCACAGATACGCAGTATTTT	CASSLGSSGSTDTQYF
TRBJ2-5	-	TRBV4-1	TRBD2	TGCGCCAGCAGCCAAGTCACTAGCGGGAGTCACCGAGAGACCCAGTACTTC	CASSQVTSGSHRETQYF
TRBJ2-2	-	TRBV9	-	TGTGCCAGCAGCGTAGAGTTGCGAGTCGGGGAGCTGTTTTTT	CASSVELRVGELFF
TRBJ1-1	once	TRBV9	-	TGTGCCAGCAGCGTCGCCGCGACAGTGAACACTGAAGCTTTCTTT	CASSVAATVNTEAFF
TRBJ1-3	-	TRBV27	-	TGTGCCAGCAGTTCCCTCAAAGGACACAGGAACACCATATATTTT	CASSSLKGHRNTIYF
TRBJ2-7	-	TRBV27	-	TGTGCCAGCAGTTCTAGGGCAGGGTATGAGCAGTACTTC	CASSSRAGYEQYF
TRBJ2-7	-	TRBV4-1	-	TGCGCCAGCAGCCAAGTCGGGCAGGCTGGGTACGAGCAGTACTTC	CASSQVGQAGYEQYF
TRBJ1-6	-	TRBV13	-	TGTGCCAGCAGCTTAACGGGTTCCAGGGGTAACGTAGAGTCACCCCTCCACTTT	CASSLTGSRGNVESPLHF
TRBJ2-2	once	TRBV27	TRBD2	TGTGCCAGCAGTTCGGGACTAGTTGCAGGGGAGCTGTTTTTT	CASSSGLVAGELFF
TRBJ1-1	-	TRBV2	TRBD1	TGTGCCAGCAGTGAGGACAGGGTGGGTAGCACTGAAGCTTTCTTT	CASSEDRVGSTEAFF
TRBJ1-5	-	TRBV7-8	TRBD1	TGTGCCAGCAGCTTAATGGTACAGGGGGGTACTCAGCCCCAGCATTTT	CASSLMVQGGTQPQHF
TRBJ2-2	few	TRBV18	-	TGTGCCAGCTCACCACAGGTGCGGGAGCTGTTTTTT	CASSPQVRELFF
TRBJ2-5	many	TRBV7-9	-	TGTGCCAGCAGCTTATCGGCTCTAGGCAGCGAGACCCAGTACTTC	CASSLSALGSETQYF
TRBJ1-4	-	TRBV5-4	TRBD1	TGTGCCAGCAGCCCTAAGACAGGGGGAGGAAAACTGTTTTTT	CASSPKTGGGKLFF
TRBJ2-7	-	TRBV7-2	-	TGTGCCAGCAGCTTAGTAGAGGGGGACGCCTACGAGCAGTACTTC	CASSLVEGDAYEQYF
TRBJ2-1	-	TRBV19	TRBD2	TGTGCCAGTAGTGGACCGGGACTAGCTTCGGGCAATGAGCAGTTCTTC	CASSGPGLASGNEQFF
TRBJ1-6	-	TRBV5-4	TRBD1	TGTGCCAGCAGCACCCGGACAGGGGGTGGGTCACCCCTCCACTTT	CASSTRTGGGSPLHF
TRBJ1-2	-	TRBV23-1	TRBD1	TGCGCCAGCAGTCAACCCACCACAGGGGCGGAATACTATGGCTACACCTTC	CASSQPTTGAEYYGYTF
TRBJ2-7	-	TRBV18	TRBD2	TGTGCCAGCTCACTATCTAGCGGGAATTGGTACGAGCAGTACTTC	CASSLSSGNWYEQYF
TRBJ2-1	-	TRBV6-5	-	TGTGCCAGCAGTTTTTTCACTACAGGGTATGAGCAGTTCTTC	CASSFFTTGYEQFF
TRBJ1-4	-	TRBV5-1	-	TGCGCCAGCAGCTTGGCCGTCGGTCAGGGCGACGAAAAACTGTTTTTT	CASSLAVGQGDEKLFF
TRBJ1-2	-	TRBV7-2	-	TGTGCCAGCAGCTTAAAAAACGGGCTGGGTGGCTACACCTTC	CASSLKNGLGGYTF
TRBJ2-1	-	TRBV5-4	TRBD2	TGTGCCAGCAGCCATAGGACTAGCGGTTACAATGAGCAGTTCTTC	CASSHRTSGYNEQFF
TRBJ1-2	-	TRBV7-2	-	TGTGCCAGCACAATCGATGGGGGGCGCGGATATGGCTACACCTTC	CASTIDGGRGYGYTF
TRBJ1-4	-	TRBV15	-	TGTGCCACCAGCAGAGAGAGGGCGGGGGGGGAAAAACTGTTTTTT	CATSRERAGGEKLFF
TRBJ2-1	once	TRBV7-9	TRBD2	TGTGCCAGCAGCTTGGTACTAGCGGAGACGAGCTCCTACAATGAGCAGTTCTTC	CASSLVLAETSSYNEQFF
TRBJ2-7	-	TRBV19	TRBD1	TGTGCCAGTAGTACGCAGGGGGTTCTAAGCGAGCAGTACTTC	CASSTQGVLSEQYF
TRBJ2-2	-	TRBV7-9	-	TGTGCCAGCAGCCACGACTTGTACACCGGGGAGCTGTTTTTT	CASSHDLYTGELFF
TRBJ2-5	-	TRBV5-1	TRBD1	TGCGCCAGCAGCTTGTTAGGGGGCGTGAGCGAGACCCAGTACTTC	CASSLLGGVSETQYF
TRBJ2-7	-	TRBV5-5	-	TGTGCCAGCAGCCGAGTCCAGATGGGCGAGCAGTACTTC	CASSRVQMGEQYF
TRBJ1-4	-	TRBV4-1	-	TGCGCCAGCAGCCAAGTACAGCTTTCGAGGGAAAAACTGTTTTTT	CASSQVQLSREKLFF